The sample holds many counts of the clone carrying this TCR beta chain. The sample originates from a study of T cells in Graves' hyperthyroidism and ophthalmopathy. There were TCR beta CDR3 regions amplified from RNA transcripts. A first-round RT-PCR of the TCR CDR3 used the HTBI primer set. TCRdb recomputed calls from the multiplex PCR reads with MiXCR, one row per CDR3 protein. In the table there are under 130,000 distinct CDR3 sequences, less than 55% of which are singletons. With 5 bases clipped from V and 5 bases from J, the junction kept 8 bases outside the gene matches. From germline, CDR1 is SNHLY and CDR2 FYNNEI. The CDR3 contains 15 residues.

This chain uses TRBV2 with TRBJ2-5; 10 bases map to TRBD2. The source is a man aged 35 to 55 with Graves' hyperthyroidism. Sequenced sample: blood. As DNA, the CDR3 is TGTGCCAGCAGTTCGAGCGGGGGGGTCCGTGAGACCCAGTACTTC. Its protein is CASSSSGGVRETQYF.